Presented here are 8 T cell receptor beta chains from one specimen sequenced in a study of identical twins. TCRdb analysed the 5' RACE reads with MiXCR anew, one entry per CDR3 protein. This repertoire shows 1.5 million or so distinct CDR3 sequences, roughly a third found once; its top ten account for about 0.27%. Sequencing used cord blood. All receptors come from a newborn girl in good health.

The chain has TRBV11-1 and TRBJ2-3; TRBD2 agrees at 9 bases. The germline gives CDR1 SGHAT, CDR2 FQDESV (reference sequence). The CDR3 loop spans 13 amino acids. Trimming at V came to 8 bases and at J to 5 bases, leaving 5 bases not matched to a gene. CDR3: CASGLAPKDTQYF. As DNA, the CDR3 is TGTGCCAGCGGACTAGCGCCGAAAGATACGCAGTATTTT.

This clonotype has a count of ten or more. J is TRBJ1-2 and V is TRBV12-3 or TRBV12-4; D possibly corresponds to TRBD1 (6 bases). The CDR3 is made up of 15 amino acids. Trimming took 5 bases from V and 3 from J, leaving 16 bases between them. CDR3 amino acids: CASSPRGRGYYGYTF. In DNA form, the CDR3 reads TGTGCCAGCAGTCCCAGGGGCCGCGGCTACTATGGCTACACCTTC.

The gene calls are TRBV29-1 and TRBJ1-2; the match to TRBD1 covers 9 bases. Germline V CDR1 and CDR2: SQVTM, ANQGSEA. The CDR3 runs to 15 residues. V lost 4 bases, J lost 4 bases, and 10 bases stayed unmatched. This CDR3 is CSVGPRTGGSYGYTF. CDR3 nucleotides: TGCAGCGTTGGGCCCCGCACAGGGGGCAGCTATGGCTACACCTTC.

For this clonotype: One end of the junction varies from germline; a read error may be responsible. The chain employs TRBV11-2 and TRBJ2-7, with D tentatively TRBD2 (6 bases). Germline V CDR1 and CDR2: SGHAT, FQNNGV. The CDR3 consists of 14 residues. CDR3 nucleotides: TGTGCCGGCAGCTTAGTCGTGGGAGGTTACGAGCAGTACTTC. It yields the protein CAGSLVVGGYEQYF.

There are a few counts of this clonotype. The chain employs TRBV28 and TRBJ2-1; tentative D call: TRBD2 (5 bases). Germline CDR1 MDHEN, CDR2 SYDVKM. Trimming stripped 2 bases from V and 11 bases from J, with 10 bases between. This CDR3 has 12 residues. The chain's CDR3 is CASSLGKTKQFF. CDR3 DNA sequence: TGTGCCAGCAGTTTAGGGAAGACTAAGCAGTTCTTC.

In DNA, the CDR3 is TGTGCCAGCCGGAGGAGAACACAGAGGAACACTGAAGCTTTCTTT. It translates to CASRRRTQRNTEAFF. The chain is built from TRBV12-3 or TRBV12-4 and TRBJ1-1, with no clear D. There are 15 residues in the CDR3. Trimming stripped 8 bases from V and 1 base from J, with 17 bases between.

The chain combines TRBV20-1 with TRBJ1-1, with D possibly TRBD1 on 6 matching bases. Looked up from germline, CDR1 is DFQATT and CDR2 is SNEGSKA (reference sequence). The CDR3 has 12 residues. The V gene lost 4 bases and the J gene lost 4 bases, with 10 bases spanning the gap. Here the CDR3 DNA reads TGCAGTGCTACGGACAGCGTCACTGAAGCTTTCTTT. This sequence encodes CSATDSVTEAFF.

The chain joins TRBV27 to TRBJ2-7; 7 nucleotides match TRBD1. This CDR3 contains 16 residues. Germline lookup yields CDR1 MNHEY and CDR2 SMNVEV (reference sequence). With 5 bases clipped from V and 2 bases from J, the junction kept 12 bases outside the gene matches. CDR3 region: CASSPRQGKRPYEQYF. As DNA, the CDR3 is TGTGCCAGCAGTCCCCGACAGGGCAAACGCCCCTACGAGCAGTACTTC.